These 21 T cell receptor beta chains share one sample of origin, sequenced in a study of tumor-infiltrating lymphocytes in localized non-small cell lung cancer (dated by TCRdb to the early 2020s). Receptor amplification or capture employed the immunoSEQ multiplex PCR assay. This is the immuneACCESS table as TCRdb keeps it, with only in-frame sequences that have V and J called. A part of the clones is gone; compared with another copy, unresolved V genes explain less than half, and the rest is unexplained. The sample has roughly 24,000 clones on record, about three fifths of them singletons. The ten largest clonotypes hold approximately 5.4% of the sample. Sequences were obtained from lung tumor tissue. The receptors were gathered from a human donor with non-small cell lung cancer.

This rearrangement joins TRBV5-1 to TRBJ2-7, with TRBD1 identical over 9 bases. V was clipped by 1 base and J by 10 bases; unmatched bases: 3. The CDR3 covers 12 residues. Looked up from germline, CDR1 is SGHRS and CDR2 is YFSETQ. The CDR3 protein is CASSLTGGDQYF. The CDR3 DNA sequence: TGCGCCAGCAGCTTGACAGGGGGCGATCAGTACTTC.

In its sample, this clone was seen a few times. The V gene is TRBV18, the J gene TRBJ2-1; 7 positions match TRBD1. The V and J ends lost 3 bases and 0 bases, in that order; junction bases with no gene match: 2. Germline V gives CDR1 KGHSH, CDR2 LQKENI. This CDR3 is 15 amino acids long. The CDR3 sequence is CASSPGQSSYNEQFF. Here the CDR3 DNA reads TGTGCCAGCTCACCGGGACAGAGCTCCTACAATGAGCAGTTCTTC. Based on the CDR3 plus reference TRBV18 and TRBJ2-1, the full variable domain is NAGVMQNPRHLVRRRGQEARLRCSPMKGHSHVYWYRQLPEEGLKFMVYLQKENIIDESGMPKERFSAEFPKEGPSILRIQQVVRGDSAAYFCASSPGQSSYNEQFFGPGTRLTVL.

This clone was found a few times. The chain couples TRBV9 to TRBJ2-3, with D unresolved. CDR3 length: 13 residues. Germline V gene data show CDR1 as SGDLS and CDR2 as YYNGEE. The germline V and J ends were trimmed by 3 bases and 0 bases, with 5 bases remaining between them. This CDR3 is CASSARSTDTQYF. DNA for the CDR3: TGTGCCAGCAGCGCCCGAAGCACAGATACGCAGTATTTT.

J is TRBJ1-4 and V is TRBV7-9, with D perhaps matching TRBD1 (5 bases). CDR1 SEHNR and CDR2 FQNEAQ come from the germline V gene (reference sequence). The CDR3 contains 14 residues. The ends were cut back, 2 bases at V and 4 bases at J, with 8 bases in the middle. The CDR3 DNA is TGTGCCAGCAGCTTAAGACAGCTTAATGAAAAACTGTTTTTT. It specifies CASSLRQLNEKLFF.

CDR3 loop: CSGWTTEQFF. The CDR3 DNA follows: TGCAGTGGGTGGACTACAGAGCAGTTCTTC. J is TRBJ2-1 and V is TRBV20-1, with a possible D match to TRBD2 (6 bases). The germline gives CDR1 DFQATT, CDR2 SNEGSKA (reference sequence). There are 10 residues in the CDR3. V was pared by 7 bases and J by 10 bases, with 11 bases between.

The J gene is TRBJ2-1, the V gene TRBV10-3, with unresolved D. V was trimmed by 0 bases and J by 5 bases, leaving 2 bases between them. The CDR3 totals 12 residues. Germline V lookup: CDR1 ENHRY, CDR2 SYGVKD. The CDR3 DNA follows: TGTGCCATCAGTGAGTCACACAATGAGCAGTTCTTC. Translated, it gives CAISESHNEQFF.

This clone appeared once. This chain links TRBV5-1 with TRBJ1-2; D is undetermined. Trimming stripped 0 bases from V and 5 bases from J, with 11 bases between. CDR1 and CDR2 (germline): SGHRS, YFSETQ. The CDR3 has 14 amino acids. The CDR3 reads CASSLEYVGYGYTF. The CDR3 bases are TGCGCCAGCAGCTTGGAGTACGTTGGGTATGGCTACACCTTC. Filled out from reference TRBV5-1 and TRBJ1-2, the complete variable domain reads KAGVTQTPRYLIKTRGQQVTLSCSPISGHRSVSWYQQTPGQGLQFLFEYFSETQRNKGNFPGRFSGRQFSNSRSEMNVSTLELGDSALYLCASSLEYVGYGYTFGSGTRLTVV.

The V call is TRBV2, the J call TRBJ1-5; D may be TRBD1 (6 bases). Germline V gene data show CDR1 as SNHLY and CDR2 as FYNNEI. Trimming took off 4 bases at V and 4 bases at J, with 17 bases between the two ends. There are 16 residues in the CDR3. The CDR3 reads CASSATGTNKNQPQHF. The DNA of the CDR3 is TGTGCCAGCAGTGCAACCGGGACAAACAAGAATCAGCCCCAGCATTTT. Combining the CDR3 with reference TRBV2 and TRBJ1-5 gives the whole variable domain EPEVTQTPSHQVTQMGQEVILRCVPISNHLYFYWYRQILGQKVEFLVSFYNNEISEKSEIFDDQFSVERPDGSNFTLKIRSTKLEDSAMYFCASSATGTNKNQPQHFGDGTRLSIL.

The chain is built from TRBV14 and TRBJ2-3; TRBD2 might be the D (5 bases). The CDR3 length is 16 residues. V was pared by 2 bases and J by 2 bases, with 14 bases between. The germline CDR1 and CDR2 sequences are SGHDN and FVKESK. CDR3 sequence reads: CASSQLGQRSTDTQYF. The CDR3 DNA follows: TGTGCCAGCAGCCAATTGGGTCAGCGGTCCACAGATACGCAGTATTTT.

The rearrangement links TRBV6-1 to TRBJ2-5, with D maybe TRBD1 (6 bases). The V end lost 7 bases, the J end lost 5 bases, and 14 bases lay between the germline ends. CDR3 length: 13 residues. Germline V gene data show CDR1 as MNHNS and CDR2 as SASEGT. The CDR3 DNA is TGTGCCAGCAACCAACAGGGTGCCGAGACCCAGTACTTC. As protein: CASNQQGAETQYF.

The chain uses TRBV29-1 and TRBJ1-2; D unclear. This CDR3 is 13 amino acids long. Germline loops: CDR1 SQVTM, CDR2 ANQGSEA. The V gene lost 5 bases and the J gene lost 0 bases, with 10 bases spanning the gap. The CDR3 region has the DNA TGCAGCGTTAAGGAACAAGCTAACTATGGCTACACCTTC. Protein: CSVKEQANYGYTF.

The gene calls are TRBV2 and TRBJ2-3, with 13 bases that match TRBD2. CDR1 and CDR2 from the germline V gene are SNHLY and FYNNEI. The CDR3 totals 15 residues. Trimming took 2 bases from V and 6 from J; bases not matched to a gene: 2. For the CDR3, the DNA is TGTGCCAGCAGTGAAAGGACTAGCGGGAGCGATACGCAGTATTTT. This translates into CASSERTSGSDTQYF.

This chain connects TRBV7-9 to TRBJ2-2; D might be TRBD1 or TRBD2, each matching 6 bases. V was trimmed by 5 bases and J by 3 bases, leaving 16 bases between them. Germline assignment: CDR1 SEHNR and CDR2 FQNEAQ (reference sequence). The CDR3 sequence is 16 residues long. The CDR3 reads CASSPFGGLYTGELFF. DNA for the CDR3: TGTGCCAGCAGCCCCTTTGGGGGGCTGTACACCGGGGAGCTGTTTTTT. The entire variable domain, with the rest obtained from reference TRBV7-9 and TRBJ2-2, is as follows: DTGVSQNPRHKITKRGQNVTFRCDPISEHNRLYWYRQTLGQGPEFLTYFQNEAQLEKSRLLSDRFSAERPKGSFSTLEIQRTEQGDSAMYLCASSPFGGLYTGELFFGEGSRLTVL.

The CDR3 sequence is CASSEAWGDEQYF. The CDR3 region has the DNA TGTGCCAGCAGTGAAGCGTGGGGGGACGAGCAGTACTTC. The chain uses TRBV6-1 and TRBJ2-7; the D gene is possibly TRBD2 (6 bases). CDR3 size: 13 residues. The germline gives CDR1 MNHNS, CDR2 SASEGT. The V end lost 0 bases, the J end lost 5 bases, and 8 bases lay between the germline ends.

The CDR3 DNA reads as TGTGCCAGCAGTACGGGTGTTCGAAGGACAGATACGCAGTATTTT. Protein product: CASSTGVRRTDTQYF. This rearrangement joins TRBV2 to TRBJ2-3, with D uncertain. There are 15 residues in the CDR3. Trimming stripped 5 bases from V and 3 bases from J, with 15 bases between. Germline V gives CDR1 SNHLY, CDR2 FYNNEI.

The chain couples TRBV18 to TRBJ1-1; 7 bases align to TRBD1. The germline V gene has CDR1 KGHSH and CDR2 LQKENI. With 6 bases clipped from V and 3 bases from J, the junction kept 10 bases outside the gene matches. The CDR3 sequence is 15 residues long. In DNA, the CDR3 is TGTGCCAGCTCGCAGGGACAGAGAACTTACACTGAAGCTTTCTTT. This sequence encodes CASSQGQRTYTEAFF.

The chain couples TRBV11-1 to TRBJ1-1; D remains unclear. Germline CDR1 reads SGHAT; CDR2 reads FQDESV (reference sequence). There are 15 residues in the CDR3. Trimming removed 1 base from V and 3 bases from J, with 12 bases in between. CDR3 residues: CASSLEVGSDTEAFF. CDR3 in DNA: TGTGCCAGCAGCTTAGAGGTAGGCAGTGACACTGAAGCTTTCTTT.

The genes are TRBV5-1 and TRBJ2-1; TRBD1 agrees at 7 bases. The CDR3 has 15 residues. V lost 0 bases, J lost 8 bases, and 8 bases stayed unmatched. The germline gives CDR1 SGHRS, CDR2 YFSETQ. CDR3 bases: TGCGCCAGCAGCTTGGTTACAGGGGCGATCGATGAGCAGTTCTTC. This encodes CASSLVTGAIDEQFF.

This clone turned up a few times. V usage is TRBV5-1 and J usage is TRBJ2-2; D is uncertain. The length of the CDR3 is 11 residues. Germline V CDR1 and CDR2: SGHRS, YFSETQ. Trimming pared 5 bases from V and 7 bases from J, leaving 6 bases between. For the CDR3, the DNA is TGCGCCAGCAGATTTGACGGGGAGCTGTTTTTT. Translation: CASRFDGELFF.

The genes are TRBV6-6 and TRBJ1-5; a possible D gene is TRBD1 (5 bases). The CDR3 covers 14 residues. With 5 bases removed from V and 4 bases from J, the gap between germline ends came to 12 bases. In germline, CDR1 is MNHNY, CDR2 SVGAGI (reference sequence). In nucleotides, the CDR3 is TGTGCCAGCAGTCCGGGACTTTTGAATCAGCCCCAGCATTTT. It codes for CASSPGLLNQPQHF.

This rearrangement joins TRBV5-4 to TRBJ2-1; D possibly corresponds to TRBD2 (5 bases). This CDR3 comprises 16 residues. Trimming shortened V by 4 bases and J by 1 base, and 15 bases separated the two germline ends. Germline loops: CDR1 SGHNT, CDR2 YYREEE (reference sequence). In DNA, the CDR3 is TGTGCCAGCAGCAGTTCGAAAACGGGATCCTACAATGAGCAGTTCTTC. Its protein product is CASSSSKTGSYNEQFF.